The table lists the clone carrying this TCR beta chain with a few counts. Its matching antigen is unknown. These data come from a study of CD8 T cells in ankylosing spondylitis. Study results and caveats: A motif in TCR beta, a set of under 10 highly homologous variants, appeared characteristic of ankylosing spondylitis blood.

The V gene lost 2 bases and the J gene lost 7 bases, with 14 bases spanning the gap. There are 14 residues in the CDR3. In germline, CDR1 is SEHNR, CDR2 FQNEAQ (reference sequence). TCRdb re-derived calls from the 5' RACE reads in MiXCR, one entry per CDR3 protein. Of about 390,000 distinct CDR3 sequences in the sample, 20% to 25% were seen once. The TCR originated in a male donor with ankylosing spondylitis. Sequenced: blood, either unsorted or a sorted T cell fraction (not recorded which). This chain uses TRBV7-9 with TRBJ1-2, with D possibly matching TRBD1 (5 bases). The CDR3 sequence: CASSLSQAWVGYTF. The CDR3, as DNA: TGTGCCAGCAGCTTATCACAGGCTTGGGTTGGCTACACCTTC.